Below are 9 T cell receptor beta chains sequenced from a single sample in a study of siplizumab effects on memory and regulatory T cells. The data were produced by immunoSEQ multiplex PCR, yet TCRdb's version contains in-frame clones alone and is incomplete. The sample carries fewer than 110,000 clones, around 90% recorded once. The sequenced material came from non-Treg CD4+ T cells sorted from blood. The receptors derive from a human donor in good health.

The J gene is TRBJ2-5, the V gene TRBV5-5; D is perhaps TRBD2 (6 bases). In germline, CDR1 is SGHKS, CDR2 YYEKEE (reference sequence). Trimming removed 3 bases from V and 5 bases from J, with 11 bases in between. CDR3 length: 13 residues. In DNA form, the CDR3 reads TGTGCCAGCAGCTCCAGGGAGGTGGAGACCCAGTACTTC. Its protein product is CASSSREVETQYF.

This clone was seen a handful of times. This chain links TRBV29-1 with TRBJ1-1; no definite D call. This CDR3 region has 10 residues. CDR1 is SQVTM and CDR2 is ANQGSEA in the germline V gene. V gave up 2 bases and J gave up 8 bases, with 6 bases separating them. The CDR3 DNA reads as TGCAGCGTTGAACCAGAGGAAGCTTTCTTT. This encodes CSVEPEEAFF. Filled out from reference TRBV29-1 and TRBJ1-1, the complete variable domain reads SAVISQKPSRDICQRGTSLTIQCQVDSQVTMMFWYRQQPGQSLTLIATANQGSEATYESGFVIDKFPISRPNLTFSTLTVSNMSPEDSSIYLCSVEPEEAFFGQGTRLTVV.

CDR3: CASSFFSNYEQYF. For the CDR3, the DNA is TGTGCCAGCAGTTTTTTTTCTAACTACGAGCAGTACTTC. This sequence joins TRBV6-1 and TRBJ2-7; D not resolved. The germline gives CDR1 MNHNS, CDR2 SASEGT. CDR3 length equals 13 residues. V lost 5 bases to trimming and J lost 3 bases, with 11 bases between them.

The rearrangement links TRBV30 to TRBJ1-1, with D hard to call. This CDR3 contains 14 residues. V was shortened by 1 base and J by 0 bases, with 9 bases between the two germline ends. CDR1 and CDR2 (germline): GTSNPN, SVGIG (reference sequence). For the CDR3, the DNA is TGTGCCTGGAGTGCGCTCTTCCTGAACACTGAAGCTTTCTTT. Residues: CAWSALFLNTEAFF.

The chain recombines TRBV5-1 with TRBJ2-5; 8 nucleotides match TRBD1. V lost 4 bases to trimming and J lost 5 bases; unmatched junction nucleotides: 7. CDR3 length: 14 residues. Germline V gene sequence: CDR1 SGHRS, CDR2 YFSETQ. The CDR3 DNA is TGCGCCAGCAGCAACGGACAGGGCTTCGAGACCCAGTACTTC. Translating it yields CASSNGQGFETQYF.

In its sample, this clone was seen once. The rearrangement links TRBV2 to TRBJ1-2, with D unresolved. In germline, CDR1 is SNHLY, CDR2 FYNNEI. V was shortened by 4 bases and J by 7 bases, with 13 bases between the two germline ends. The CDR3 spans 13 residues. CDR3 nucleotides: TGTGCCAGCAGTGTGGGGTTAGAGGGTGGCTACACCTTC. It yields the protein CASSVGLEGGYTF.

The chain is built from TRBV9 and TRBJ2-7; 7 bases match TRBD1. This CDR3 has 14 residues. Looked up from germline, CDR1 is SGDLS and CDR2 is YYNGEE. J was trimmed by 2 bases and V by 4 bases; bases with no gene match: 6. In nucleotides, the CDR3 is TGTGCCAGCAGCCCGACAGGGCCTGCCTACGAGCAGTACTTC. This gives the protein CASSPTGPAYEQYF.

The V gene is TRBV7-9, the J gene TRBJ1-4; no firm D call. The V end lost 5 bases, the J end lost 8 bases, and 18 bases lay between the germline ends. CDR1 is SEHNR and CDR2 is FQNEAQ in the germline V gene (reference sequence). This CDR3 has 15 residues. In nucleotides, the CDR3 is TGTGCCAGCAGCAGACGCCCAGGAAAACAAGAAAAACTGTTTTTT. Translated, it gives CASSRRPGKQEKLFF.

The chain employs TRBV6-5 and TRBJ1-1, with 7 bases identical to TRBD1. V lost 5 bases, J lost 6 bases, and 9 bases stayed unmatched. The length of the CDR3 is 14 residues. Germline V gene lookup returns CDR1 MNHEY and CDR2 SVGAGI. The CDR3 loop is CASSRRQGEAEAFF. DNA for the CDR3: TGTGCCAGCAGTCGCCGACAGGGAGAGGCTGAAGCTTTCTTT.